The 21 T cell receptor beta chains below come from one sample, sequenced in a study of patients and donors after allogeneic stem cell transplantation. TCRdb re-called the RT-PCR reads with MiXCR, one entry per CDR3 protein. The sample includes 920,000 or so distinct CDR3 sequences, more than 15% seen only once; the top ten take 5.5% to 6.5%. The sequencing sample was made of blood, either unsorted or a sorted T cell fraction (not recorded which). The receptors were sampled from a human donor who was either an allogeneic HSCT recipient or a stem cell or donor lymphocyte infusion donor (not recorded which). It is not recorded whose cells these are; they may come from a transplant donor.

This clonotype has just a few counts. This chain links TRBV10-3 with TRBJ2-2, with TRBD2 matching over 8 bases. The CDR3 spans 16 residues. V shed 2 bases, J shed 4 bases, and the junction held 6 bases outside the gene matches. In germline, CDR1 is ENHRY, CDR2 SYGVKD. CDR3 loop: CAISEAGTSGTGELFF. As DNA, the CDR3 is TGTGCCATCAGTGAGGCCGGGACTAGTGGCACCGGGGAGCTGTTTTTT.

A few counts support this clonotype. The chain uses TRBV6-1 and TRBJ1-5; D might be TRBD1 (6 bases). CDR1 MNHNS and CDR2 SASEGT come from the germline V gene. The V end was cut by 2 bases, the J end by 6 bases, with 14 bases between. CDR3 size: 15 residues. The CDR3 DNA reads TGTGCCAGCAGTGAATCGGGGGGGGCGAGTCAGCCCCAGCATTTT. It is translated as CASSESGGASQPQHF.

This clonotype was seen more than once but under ten times. The rearrangement uses TRBV20-1 and TRBJ1-4, with no clear D. The CDR3 has 13 amino acids. Deletions cut 5 bases from V and 4 bases from J, with 11 bases between. Germline V CDR1 and CDR2: DFQATT, SNEGSKA (reference sequence). This CDR3 reads CSASSGNNEKLFF. The CDR3 nucleotides are TGCAGTGCTTCATCGGGGAATAATGAAAAACTGTTTTTT.

This chain joins TRBV5-1 and TRBJ2-3, with 14 bases that match TRBD2. This CDR3 is built from 16 residues. The junction had 7 bases not matched to a gene; V was cut back by 4 bases and J by 6 bases. The germline gives CDR1 SGHRS, CDR2 YFSETQ. DNA of the CDR3: TGCGCCAGCAGCCGACTAGCGGGAGGGGTGTGGGATACGCAGTATTTT. Its translation: CASSRLAGGVWDTQYF.

The chain links TRBV29-1 to TRBJ1-2; D remains ambiguous. V gave up 6 bases and J gave up 0 bases, with 11 bases separating them. CDR1 is SQVTM, CDR2 ANQGSEA, per germline. The CDR3 runs 13 residues. Here the CDR3 DNA reads TGCAGCGTGTTGGAGGCGACTAACTATGGCTACACCTTC. This codes for CSVLEATNYGYTF.

The V gene is TRBV11-2, the J gene TRBJ2-7; D perhaps matches TRBD1 (5 bases). The CDR3 covers 14 residues. CDR1 and CDR2 (germline): SGHAT, FQNNGV. V was pared by 2 bases and J by 1 base, with 9 bases between. CDR3 in amino acids: CASSLQAGSYEQYF. In nucleotides, the CDR3 is TGTGCCAGCAGCTTACAGGCAGGGTCCTACGAGCAGTACTTC.

Only a few counts were recorded for this clonotype. CDR3: CSAVGGGREETQYF. As DNA, the CDR3 is TGCAGTGCCGTAGGCGGGGGCAGGGAGGAGACCCAGTACTTC. This rearrangement joins TRBV20-1 to TRBJ2-5, with D tentatively TRBD2 (7 bases). The CDR3 is 14 amino acids. Looked up from germline, CDR1 is DFQATT and CDR2 is SNEGSKA (reference sequence). Trimming stripped 6 bases from V and 5 bases from J, with 19 bases between.

This clonotype appeared a few times. DNA for the CDR3: TGTGCCATCAGACAGGGGGCCTCCTCCCCGGGGAACACTGAAGCTTTCTTT. It translates to CAIRQGASSPGNTEAFF. This chain uses TRBV10-3 with TRBJ1-1; 9 nucleotides agree with TRBD1. The V and J ends lost 6 bases and 1 base, in that order; junction bases with no gene match: 12. CDR1 is ENHRY and CDR2 is SYGVKD in the germline V gene. This CDR3 has 17 amino acids.

The gene calls are TRBV7-2 and TRBJ1-5, with unresolved D. Germline V gives CDR1 SGHTA, CDR2 FQGNSA. CDR3 length: 13 residues. V dropped 3 bases and J dropped 5 bases, with 8 bases sitting between them. The CDR3 loop is CASSFKADQPQHF. In nucleotides, the CDR3 is TGTGCCAGCAGCTTCAAGGCGGATCAGCCCCAGCATTTT.

This clonotype was picked up a small number of times. The V gene is TRBV10-3, the J gene TRBJ2-7, with D perhaps matching TRBD2 (7 bases). V was trimmed by 10 bases and J by 5 bases, leaving 24 bases between them. CDR1 is ENHRY and CDR2 is SYGVKD in the germline V gene. This CDR3 is built from 15 residues. CDR3 region: CARRVTGGLSNEQYF. The CDR3 DNA reads as TGTGCCAGGAGGGTGACCGGGGGGCTCTCTAACGAGCAGTACTTC.

The J gene is TRBJ1-2, the V gene TRBV9; 8 bases fit TRBD1. The CDR3 totals 13 residues. Germline CDR1 reads SGDLS; CDR2 reads YYNGEE. V gave up 2 bases and J gave up 8 bases; unmatched junction bases: 5. The DNA of the CDR3 is TGTGCCAGCAGCGTTTCGACAGGGGCGGGCTACACCTTC. Its translation: CASSVSTGAGYTF.

This clonotype was seen a handful of times. The genes are TRBV29-1 and TRBJ2-7, with D perhaps TRBD1 (8 bases). CDR3 length: 14 residues. Trimming took 3 bases from V and 5 from J, leaving 17 bases between them. Germline V gives CDR1 SQVTM, CDR2 ANQGSEA. In nucleotides, the CDR3 is TGCAGCGTTGACCTTACACAGGGGGGGAACGAGCAGTACTTC. Encoded protein: CSVDLTQGGNEQYF.

At least ten counts were recorded for this clonotype. The rearrangement links TRBV12-3 or TRBV12-4 to TRBJ2-4, with a possible D match to TRBD1 (6 bases). The CDR3 spans 16 residues. V lost 6 bases and J lost 0, with 15 bases in between. The CDR3 coding sequence is TGTGCCAGCAGCAAGACAGGCAGACTAGCCAAAAACATTCAGTACTTC. It encodes CASSKTGRLAKNIQYF.

The V and J genes are TRBV24-1 and TRBJ2-1; 10 bases match TRBD2. The CDR3 has 15 amino acids. Germline assignment: CDR1 KGHDR and CDR2 SFDVKD. V was clipped by 3 bases and J by 10 bases; unmatched bases: 8. Written as DNA, the CDR3 is TGTGCCACCAGTGATGGGGGTAGCGGGAGGAAGGAGCAGTTCTTC. Amino acid sequence: CATSDGGSGRKEQFF.

This clonotype was seen more than once but under ten times. V is TRBV2 and J is TRBJ1-2; D is uncertain. Germline-derived CDR1 and CDR2 are SNHLY and FYNNEI. The CDR3 has 14 amino acids. The V end lost 4 bases, the J end lost 1 base, and 10 bases lay between the germline ends. This CDR3 reads CASSGPENNYGYTF. CDR3 DNA sequence: TGTGCCAGCAGTGGGCCAGAGAATAACTATGGCTACACCTTC.

The table lists this clonotype with a count of one. V gene TRBV10-3 combines with J gene TRBJ2-5; a weak D match, TRBD2 (5 bases). Trimming took 3 bases from V and 4 from J, leaving 12 bases between them. Germline-derived CDR1 and CDR2 are ENHRY and SYGVKD. The CDR3 has 14 amino acids. The CDR3 sequence is CAISDFGVGETQYF. The DNA for the CDR3 is TGTGCCATCAGTGATTTCGGGGTAGGAGAGACCCAGTACTTC.

In its sample, this clonotype was seen many times. The rearrangement uses TRBV24-1 and TRBJ2-3; tentatively, D is TRBD2 (5 bases). CDR3 length: 12 amino acids. Germline V CDR1 and CDR2: KGHDR, SFDVKD. V was cut by 5 bases and J by 3 bases, with 5 bases left in between. The CDR3 nucleotides read TGTGCCACCAGTGGAGGGACAGATACGCAGTATTTT. Translation: CATSGGTDTQYF.

The chain joins TRBV25-1 to TRBJ2-1, with D unresolved. The CDR3 has 15 residues. The germline gives CDR1 MGHDK, CDR2 SYGVNS. V was trimmed by 3 bases and J by 8 bases, leaving 17 bases between them. The CDR3 nucleotides read TGTGCCAGCAGTGATCCGCCTAGGGCCGGTGATGAGCAGTTCTTC. This codes for CASSDPPRAGDEQFF.

In this sample, this clonotype turned up a few times. The rearrangement uses TRBV9 and TRBJ2-2; D not certain. The CDR3 spans 15 residues. The V gene's germline CDR1 is SGDLS and CDR2 YYNGEE. Deletions cut 3 bases from V and 6 bases from J, with 15 bases between. CDR3 sequence reads: CASSAQTTIAGELFF. The CDR3 DNA follows: TGTGCCAGCAGCGCTCAAACAACTATCGCCGGGGAGCTGTTTTTT.

The rearrangement uses TRBV7-6 and TRBJ1-1, with 9 positions matching TRBD1. The junction had 7 bases not matched to a gene; V was cut back by 4 bases and J by 4 bases. This CDR3 region has 15 residues. Per the germline V gene, CDR1 is SGHVS and CDR2 is FNYEAQ. CDR3 protein: CASSSRDRAATEAFF. As DNA, the CDR3 is TGTGCCAGCAGCTCCCGGGACAGGGCTGCCACTGAAGCTTTCTTT. Drawing the rest from reference TRBV7-6 and TRBJ1-1, the complete variable domain is GAGVSQSPRYKVTKRGQDVALRCDPISGHVSLYWYRQALGQGPEFLTYFNYEAQQDKSGLPNDRFSAERPEGSISTLTIQRTEQRDSAMYRCASSSRDRAATEAFFGQGTRLTVV.

This clonotype turned up a few times. The chain has TRBV20-1 and TRBJ2-4; no reliable D call. This CDR3 contains 16 residues. Looked up from germline, CDR1 is DFQATT and CDR2 is SNEGSKA (reference sequence). Trimming pared 1 base from V and 0 bases from J, leaving 13 bases between. The CDR3 DNA follows: TGCAGTGCTAGAGGCTACAGTGATTCAGCCAAAAACATTCAGTACTTC. As protein: CSARGYSDSAKNIQYF.